These 5 T cell receptor beta chains came from one sample sequenced in a study of long-term antiretroviral therapy in people with HIV. Assay version v3.0 of immunoSEQ was used, and it was run at survey level. The repertoire was sequenced with immunoSEQ multiplex PCR; TCRdb's copy has only in-frame clones and lacks some. The table has roughly 34,000 clones, roughly 77% seen once. The input for sequencing was unsorted PBMCs, taken 1.9 years after starting antiretroviral therapy. These receptor sequences come from a man aged 18 to 30 with HIV.

The V call is TRBV11-3, the J call TRBJ2-2, with 7 bases fitting TRBD2. Trimming removed 5 bases from V and 6 bases from J; junction bases left unmatched: 6. This CDR3 has 14 residues. The germline V gene has CDR1 SGHNT and CDR2 YENEEA. CDR3 amino acids: CASSPRRGAGELFF. DNA for the CDR3: TGTGCCAGCAGCCCGAGACGGGGGGCCGGGGAGCTGTTTTTT. Full variable domain (missing parts from reference TRBV11-3 and TRBJ2-2): EAGVVQSPRYKIIEKKQPVAFWCNPISGHNTLYWYLQNLGQGPELLIRYENEEAVDDSQLPKDRFSAERLKGVDSTLKIQPAELGDSAVYLCASSPRRGAGELFFGEGSRLTVL.

The rearrangement uses TRBV27 and TRBJ1-2; TRBD1 is a possible D gene (5 bases). The CDR3 totals 14 residues. Germline V gene data show CDR1 as MNHEY and CDR2 as SMNVEV (reference sequence). V dropped 0 bases and J dropped 8 bases, with 13 bases sitting between them. The CDR3 DNA is TGTGCCAGCAGTTTATCTGGTGGGGGAGCGGGCTACACCTTC. Protein: CASSLSGGGAGYTF.

This rearrangement joins TRBV4-1 to TRBJ2-1; D remains ambiguous. Germline V CDR1 and CDR2: MGHRA, YSYEKL. V dropped 0 bases and J dropped 5 bases, with 5 bases sitting between them. The CDR3 loop spans 13 amino acids. CDR3 coding DNA: TGCGCCAGCAGCCAAGACGGCAACAATGAGCAGTTCTTC. Protein sequence: CASSQDGNNEQFF.

The chain employs TRBV6-5 and TRBJ1-5, with D perhaps TRBD1 (6 bases). Trimming removed 6 bases from V and 6 bases from J, with 12 bases in between. In germline, CDR1 is MNHEY, CDR2 SVGAGI. This CDR3 is 13 amino acids long. The CDR3 loop reads CASSRQDGQPQHF. The DNA for the CDR3 is TGTGCCAGCAGCCGACAGGATGGTCAGCCCCAGCATTTT.

The chain uses TRBV7-8 and TRBJ1-6; D is ambiguous. Trimming pared 1 base from V and 7 bases from J, leaving 11 bases between. The CDR3 length is 15 residues. CDR1 and CDR2 (germline): SGHVS, FQNEAQ. The CDR3 coding sequence is TGTGCCAGCAGCTTAGAGATTTTAGGGAATTCACCCCTCCACTTT. It yields the protein CASSLEILGNSPLHF.